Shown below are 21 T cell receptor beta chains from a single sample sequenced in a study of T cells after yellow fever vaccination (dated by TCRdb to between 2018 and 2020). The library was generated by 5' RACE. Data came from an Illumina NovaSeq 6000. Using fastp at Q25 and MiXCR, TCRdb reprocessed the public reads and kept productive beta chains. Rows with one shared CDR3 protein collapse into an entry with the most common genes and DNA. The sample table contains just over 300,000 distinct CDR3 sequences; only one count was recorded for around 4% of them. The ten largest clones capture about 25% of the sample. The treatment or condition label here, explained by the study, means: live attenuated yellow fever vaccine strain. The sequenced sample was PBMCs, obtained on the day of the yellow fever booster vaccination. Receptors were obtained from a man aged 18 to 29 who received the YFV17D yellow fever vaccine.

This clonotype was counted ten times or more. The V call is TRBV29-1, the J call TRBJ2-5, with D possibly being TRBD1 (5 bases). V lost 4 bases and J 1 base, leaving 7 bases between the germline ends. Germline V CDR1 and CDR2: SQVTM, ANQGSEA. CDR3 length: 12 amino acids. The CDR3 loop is CSVGRVQETQYF. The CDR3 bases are TGCAGCGTTGGCAGGGTCCAAGAGACCCAGTACTTC. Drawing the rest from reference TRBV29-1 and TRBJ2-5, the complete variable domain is SAVISQKPSRDICQRGTSLTIQCQVDSQVTMMFWYRQQPGQSLTLIATANQGSEATYESGFVIDKFPISRPNLTFSTLTVSNMSPEDSSIYLCSVGRVQETQYFGPGTRLLVL.

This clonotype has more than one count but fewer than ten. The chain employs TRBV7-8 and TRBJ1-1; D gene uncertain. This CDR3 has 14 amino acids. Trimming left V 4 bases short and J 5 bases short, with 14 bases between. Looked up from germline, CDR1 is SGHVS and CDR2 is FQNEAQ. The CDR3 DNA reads TGTGCCAGCAGCTCCTCTAGAGGCTGGACTGAAGCTTTCTTT. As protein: CASSSSRGWTEAFF.

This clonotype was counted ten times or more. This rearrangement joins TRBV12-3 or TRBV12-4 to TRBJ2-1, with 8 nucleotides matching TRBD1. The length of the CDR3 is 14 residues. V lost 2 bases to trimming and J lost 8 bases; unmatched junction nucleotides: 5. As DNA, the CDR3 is TGTGCCAGCAGTTTAAACAGGGGGTTCGATGAGCAGTTCTTC. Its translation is CASSLNRGFDEQFF.

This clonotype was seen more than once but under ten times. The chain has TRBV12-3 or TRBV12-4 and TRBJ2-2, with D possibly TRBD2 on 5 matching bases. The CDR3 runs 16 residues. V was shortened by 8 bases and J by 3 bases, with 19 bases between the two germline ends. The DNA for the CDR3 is TGTGCCAGCGGAACCACTCTGGTGAGGGACACCGGGGAGCTGTTTTTT. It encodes CASGTTLVRDTGELFF.

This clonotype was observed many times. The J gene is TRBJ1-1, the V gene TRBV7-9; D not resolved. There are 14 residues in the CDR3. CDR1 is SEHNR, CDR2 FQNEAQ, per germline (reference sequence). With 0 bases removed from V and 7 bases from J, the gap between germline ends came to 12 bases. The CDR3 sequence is CASSLAPESLEAFF. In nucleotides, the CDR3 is TGTGCCAGCAGCTTAGCCCCTGAGAGCCTTGAAGCTTTCTTT.

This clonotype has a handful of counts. The CDR3 bases are TGCGCCAGCAGCCACGTACCGGGACAACGGAATTCACCCCTCCACTTT. Residues: CASSHVPGQRNSPLHF. The genes are TRBV4-3 and TRBJ1-6, with D possibly matching TRBD1 (6 bases). Trimming removed 3 bases at V and 7 bases at J, with 16 bases between. The CDR3 has 16 amino acids. Germline V gives CDR1 LGHNA, CDR2 YSLEER.

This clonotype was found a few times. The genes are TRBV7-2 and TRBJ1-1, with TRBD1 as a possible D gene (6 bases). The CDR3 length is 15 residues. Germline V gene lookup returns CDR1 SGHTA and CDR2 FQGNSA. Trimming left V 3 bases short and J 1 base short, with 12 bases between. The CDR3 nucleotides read TGTGCCAGCAGCTTGGGGGGGGCAGGGAACACTGAAGCTTTCTTT. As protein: CASSLGGAGNTEAFF.

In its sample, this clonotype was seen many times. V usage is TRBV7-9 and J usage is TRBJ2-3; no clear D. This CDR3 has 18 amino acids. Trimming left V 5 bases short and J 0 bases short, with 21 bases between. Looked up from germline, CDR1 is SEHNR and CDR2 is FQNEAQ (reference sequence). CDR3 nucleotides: TGTGCCAGCAGCCACAAATCGACGTTGACCTCTAGCACAGATACGCAGTATTTT. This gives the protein CASSHKSTLTSSTDTQYF.

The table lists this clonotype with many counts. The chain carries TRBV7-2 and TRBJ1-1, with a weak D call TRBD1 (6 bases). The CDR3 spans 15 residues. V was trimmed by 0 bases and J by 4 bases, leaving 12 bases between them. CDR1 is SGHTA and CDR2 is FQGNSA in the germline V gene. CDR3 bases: TGTGCCAGCAGCTTAGCGTACGCCAGGGGCACTGAAGCTTTCTTT. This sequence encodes CASSLAYARGTEAFF. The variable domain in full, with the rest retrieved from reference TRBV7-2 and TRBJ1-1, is GAGVSQSPSNKVTEKGKDVELRCDPISGHTALYWYRQSLGQGLEFLIYFQGNSAPDKSGLPSDRFSAERTGGSVSTLTIQRTQQEDSAVYLCASSLAYARGTEAFFGQGTRLTVV.

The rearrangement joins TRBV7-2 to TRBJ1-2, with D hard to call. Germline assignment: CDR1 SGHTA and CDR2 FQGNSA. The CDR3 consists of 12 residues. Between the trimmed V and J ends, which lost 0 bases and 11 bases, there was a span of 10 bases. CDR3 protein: CASSLAEVWYTF. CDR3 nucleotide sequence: TGTGCCAGCAGCTTAGCGGAGGTCTGGTACACCTTC.

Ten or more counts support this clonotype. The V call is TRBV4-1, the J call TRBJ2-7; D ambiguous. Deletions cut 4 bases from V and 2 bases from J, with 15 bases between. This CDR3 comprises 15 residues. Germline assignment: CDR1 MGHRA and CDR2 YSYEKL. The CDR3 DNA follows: TGCGCCAGCAGCCTCGGGCAAGCGTCTACCTACGAGCAGTACGTC. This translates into CASSLGQASTYEQYV.

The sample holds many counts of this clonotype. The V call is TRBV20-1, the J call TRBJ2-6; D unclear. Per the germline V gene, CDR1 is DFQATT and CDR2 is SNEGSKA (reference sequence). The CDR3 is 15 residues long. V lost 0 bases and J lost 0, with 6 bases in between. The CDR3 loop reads CSARDITSGANVLTF. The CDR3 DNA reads TGCAGTGCTAGAGATATAACCTCTGGGGCCAACGTCCTGACTTTC.

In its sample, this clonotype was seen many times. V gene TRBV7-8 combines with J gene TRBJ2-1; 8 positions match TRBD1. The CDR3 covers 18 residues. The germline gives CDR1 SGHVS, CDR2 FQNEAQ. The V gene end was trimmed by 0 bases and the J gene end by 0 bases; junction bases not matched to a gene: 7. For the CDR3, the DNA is TGTGCCAGCAGCTTAGCGCGGCAGGGGGCTAGCTCCTACAATGAGCAGTTCTTC. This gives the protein CASSLARQGASSYNEQFF. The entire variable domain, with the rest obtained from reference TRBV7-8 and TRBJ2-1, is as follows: GAGVSQSPRYKVAKRGQDVALRCDPISGHVSLFWYQQALGQGPEFLTYFQNEAQLDKSGLPSDRFFAERPEGSVSTLKIQRTQQEDSAVYLCASSLARQGASSYNEQFFGPGTRLTVL.

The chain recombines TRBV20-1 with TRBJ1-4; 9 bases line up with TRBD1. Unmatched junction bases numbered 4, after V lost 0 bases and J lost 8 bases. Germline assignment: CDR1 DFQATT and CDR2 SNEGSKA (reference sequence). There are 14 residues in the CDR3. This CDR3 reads CSARDRTGAEKLFF. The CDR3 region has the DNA TGCAGTGCTAGAGATCGGACAGGGGCGGAAAAACTGTTTTTT.

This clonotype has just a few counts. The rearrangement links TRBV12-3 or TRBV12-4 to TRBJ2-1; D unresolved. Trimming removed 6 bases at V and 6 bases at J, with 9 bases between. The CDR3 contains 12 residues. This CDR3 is CASSQKPNEQFF. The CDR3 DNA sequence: TGTGCCAGCAGCCAAAAGCCCAATGAGCAGTTCTTC.

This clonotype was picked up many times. The CDR3 spells CASSELQGWSAKNIQYF. CDR3 nucleotides: TGTGCCAGCAGCGAACTTCAGGGCTGGTCGGCCAAAAACATTCAGTACTTC. The chain employs TRBV7-8 and TRBJ2-4; the D gene is possibly TRBD1 (5 bases). V was trimmed by 5 bases and J by 1 base, leaving 18 bases between them. The CDR3 length is 17 residues. Germline V gene sequence: CDR1 SGHVS, CDR2 FQNEAQ.

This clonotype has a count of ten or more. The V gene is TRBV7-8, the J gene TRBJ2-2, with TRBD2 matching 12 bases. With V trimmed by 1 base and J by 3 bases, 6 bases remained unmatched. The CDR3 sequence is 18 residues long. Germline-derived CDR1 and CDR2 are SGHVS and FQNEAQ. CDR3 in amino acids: CASSLVASGGVYTGELFF. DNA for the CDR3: TGTGCCAGCAGCTTAGTTGCTAGCGGGGGGGTATACACCGGGGAGCTGTTTTTT.

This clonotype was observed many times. This CDR3 reads CASTRDREFTGELFF. CDR3 DNA: TGTGCCAGCACCAGGGACAGGGAATTTACCGGGGAGCTGTTTTTT. The chain couples TRBV6-2 or TRBV6-3 to TRBJ2-2, with TRBD1 identical over 9 bases. V lost 7 bases to trimming and J lost 5 bases; unmatched junction nucleotides: 8. There are 15 residues in the CDR3. Germline V gene sequence: CDR1 MNHEY, CDR2 SVGEGT.

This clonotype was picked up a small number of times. This CDR3 is CATSDPRGSNEQFF. CDR3 DNA sequence: TGTGCCACCAGTGATCCCCGAGGTTCCAATGAGCAGTTCTTC. The chain uses TRBV24-1 and TRBJ2-1; D call uncertain. The CDR3 runs 14 residues. Germline CDR1 and CDR2: KGHDR and SFDVKD. Trimming took 3 bases from V and 6 from J, leaving 11 bases between them.

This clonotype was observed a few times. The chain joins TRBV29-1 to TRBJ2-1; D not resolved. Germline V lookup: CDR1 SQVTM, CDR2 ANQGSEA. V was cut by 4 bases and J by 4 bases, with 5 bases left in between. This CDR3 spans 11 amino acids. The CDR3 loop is CSVAAYNEQFF. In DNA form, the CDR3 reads TGCAGCGTTGCGGCATACAATGAGCAGTTCTTC.

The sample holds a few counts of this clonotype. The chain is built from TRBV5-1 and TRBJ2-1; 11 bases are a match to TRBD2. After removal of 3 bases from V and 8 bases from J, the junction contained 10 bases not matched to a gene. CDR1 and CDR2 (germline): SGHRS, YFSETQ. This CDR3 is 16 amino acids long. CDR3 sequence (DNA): TGCGCCAGCAGCTCAGCCCCTAGCGGGGGGCTTGATGAGCAGTTCTTC. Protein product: CASSSAPSGGLDEQFF.